A selection of T cell receptor beta chains follows, all from one sample in a study of T-cell memory formation after mild COVID-19. TCRdb reprocessed the 5' RACE reads via MiXCR and lists one record per CDR3 protein. In the table there are around 150,000 distinct CDR3 sequences, less than 40% of which are singletons. Sequencing was performed on PBMCs or a T cell subset sorted from them (not recorded which). The receptors shown here come from an adult woman who had mild COVID-19 (a few samples of this study predate the infection). Cell type and time point are not known. The CDR3 runs from the conserved cysteine through the conserved F or W. The D gene is left open where the match is weak. Clone size is not always given. Where it is, it says once, few, many or a class for expanded clones.

v_gene	d_gene	j_gene	abundance	CDR3nt	CDR3aa
TRBV29-1	.	TRBJ2-7	.	TGCAGCGTTGTGCGCCCACATCTCAGCTCCTACGAGCAGTACTTC	CSVVRPHLSSYEQYF
TRBV6-2/TRBV6-3	.	TRBJ1-2	few	TGTGCCAGCAGTTACTCGAAACCCTCGGACAGCTTTTTTAACTATGGCTACACCTTC	CASSYSKPSDSFFNYGYTF
TRBV6-2/TRBV6-3	.	TRBJ2-1	few	TGTGCCAGCAGCCTCTTCAGGGGCCGACTAGGAAATGAGCAGTTCTTC	CASSLFRGRLGNEQFF
TRBV9	TRBD1	TRBJ1-1	.	TGTGCCAGCAGCGTAGGGACAGGGGGACCCACTGAAGCTTTCTTT	CASSVGTGGPTEAFF
TRBV12-3/TRBV12-4	.	TRBJ2-2	.	TGTGCCAGCAGACAGAGTTTAGGGGCCGGGGAGCTGTTTTTT	CASRQSLGAGELFF
TRBV6-1	.	TRBJ1-5	.	TGTGCCAGCAGTGAAGCAAAGGGGATTCGCAATCAGCCCCAGCATTTT	CASSEAKGIRNQPQHF
TRBV5-1	.	TRBJ2-3	many	TGCGCCAGCAGCGTCCGGGACCTCAGCCGTTACACAGATACGCAGTATTTT	CASSVRDLSRYTDTQYF
TRBV6-2/TRBV6-3	.	TRBJ1-5	few	TGTGCCAGCAGTTACGGTGAAGGTCAGCCCCAGCATTTT	CASSYGEGQPQHF
TRBV5-1	.	TRBJ2-5	.	TGCGCCAGCAGCTTGGTATCCCAGAGCCAAGAGACCCAGTACTTC	CASSLVSQSQETQYF
TRBV3-1	.	TRBJ2-7	few	TGTGCCAGCAGCCAAGATCGGCCTAGATCCTACGAGCAGTACTTC	CASSQDRPRSYEQYF
TRBV7-8	TRBD1	TRBJ1-2	.	TGTGCCAGCAGGCAGACCCCCGGGGGGACAGCTGAACTGGATGGCTACACCTTC	CASRQTPGGTAELDGYTF
TRBV12-3/TRBV12-4	TRBD1	TRBJ2-7	.	TGTGCCAGCACTCCTAACAGGGGGTCCTACGAGCAGTACTTC	CASTPNRGSYEQYF
TRBV12-3/TRBV12-4	.	TRBJ2-4	.	TGTGCCAGCAGTTTAGCGGGGACCGCTAAAGGAGTACTAGCCAAAAACATTCAGTACTTC	CASSLAGTAKGVLAKNIQYF
TRBV12-3/TRBV12-4	.	TRBJ2-7	.	TGTGCCAGCAGTCCAGGGACGGACACGGGCTCCTACGAGCAGTACTTC	CASSPGTDTGSYEQYF
TRBV5-6	.	TRBJ2-1	.	TGTGCCAGCAGCTCGGGGATCGGTCTGCTTATGGGTGAGCAGTTCTTC	CASSSGIGLLMGEQFF
TRBV15	.	TRBJ2-2	.	TGTGCCACCAGCAGAGTACACAGTCTAGGTGGCACCGGGGAGCTGTTTTTT	CATSRVHSLGGTGELFF
TRBV29-1	.	TRBJ2-1	.	TGCAGCGTTGACGGGCAGAGCCGATGGGGAGAGCAGTTCTTC	CSVDGQSRWGEQFF
TRBV4-3	TRBD2	TRBJ2-1	few	TGCGCCAGCAGCCAAGCCCCTACGGCGGGAGTGGCCTACAATGAGCAGTTCTTC	CASSQAPTAGVAYNEQFF
TRBV3-1	.	TRBJ1-2	.	TGTGCCAGCAGCCCCTGGCGGGACTTGAATGGCTACACCTTC	CASSPWRDLNGYTF
TRBV11-2	TRBD2	TRBJ2-1	.	TGTGCCAGCAGCTTCCTAGCGGGCCCCGGTGAGCAGTTCTTC	CASSFLAGPGEQFF
TRBV9	TRBD1	TRBJ2-7	.	TGTGCCAGCAGCGCGGGACAGGACCCCTACGAGCAGTACTTC	CASSAGQDPYEQYF
TRBV5-1	TRBD1	TRBJ2-7	.	TGCGCCAGCAGCTCGCTCCGGGACAGGCCATACGAGCAGTACTTC	CASSSLRDRPYEQYF
TRBV12-3/TRBV12-4	.	TRBJ1-2	.	TGTGCCAGCAGTCCCCTTCCAGGACTTCATAGTGGCTACACCTTC	CASSPLPGLHSGYTF
TRBV4-3	.	TRBJ2-7	.	TGCGCCAGCAGCCAAGATTTTGGCAAAGCCGAGCAGTACTTC	CASSQDFGKAEQYF
TRBV24-1	TRBD1	TRBJ2-1	.	TGTGCCACCAGTGATTTTGACAGGGGTATTTCCTACAATGAGCAGTTCTTC	CATSDFDRGISYNEQFF
TRBV27	.	TRBJ2-7	few	TGTGCCAGCAGTCCAGCCCCTCTCTACGAGCAGTACTTC	CASSPAPLYEQYF
TRBV4-1	.	TRBJ2-1	.	TGCGCCAGCAGCCAAGATGGCCCTGAGCAGTTCTTC	CASSQDGPEQFF
TRBV27	TRBD1	TRBJ2-2	many	TGTGCCAGCAGGCGGGCAGGGGGCAGCACCGGGGAGCTGTTTTTT	CASRRAGGSTGELFF
TRBV29-1	TRBD1	TRBJ2-7	few	TGCAGCGTACTGACAGGGGCCCATTACGAGCAGTACTTC	CSVLTGAHYEQYF
TRBV5-1	.	TRBJ1-6	few	TGCGCCAGCAGGCAGGGGAATAATTCACCCCTCCACTTT	CASRQGNNSPLHF
TRBV6-5	TRBD1	TRBJ1-5	.	TGTGCCAGCAGTCGAACAGGGGCTCGTCAGCCCCAGCATTTT	CASSRTGARQPQHF
TRBV7-6	TRBD2	TRBJ2-1	.	TGTGCCAGCAGCTTAGGCTATGCTAGCGGGAGTGGACCAAATGAGCAGTTCTTC	CASSLGYASGSGPNEQFF
TRBV2	.	TRBJ2-7	.	TGTGCCAGCAGTGAGAGGGCGGGTCGCTCCTACGAGCAGTACTTC	CASSERAGRSYEQYF
TRBV21-1	.	TRBJ2-7	.	TGTGCAAACCACAATGGGGTGAGACAGGGGGACTACTACGAGCAGTACTTC	CANHNGVRQGDYYEQYF
TRBV19	TRBD2	TRBJ2-1	.	TGTGCCAGTAGTGGGCTTAGCGGGAGGGCCAATGAGCAGTTCTTC	CASSGLSGRANEQFF
TRBV29-1	TRBD1	TRBJ2-2	.	TGCAGCGTGGCGACAGGGGCGAACACCGGGGAGCTGTTTTTT	CSVATGANTGELFF
TRBV25-1	.	TRBJ2-3	.	TGTGCCAGCTCCGAGGTAGCACGATACACAGATACGCAGTATTTT	CASSEVARYTDTQYF
TRBV7-6	.	TRBJ2-1	few	TGTGCCAGCAGCTTAGGTACAGGGCCGGGCAATGAGCAGTTCTTC	CASSLGTGPGNEQFF
TRBV20-1	.	TRBJ2-6	few	TGCAGTGCTAGAGGCGGGGGGGCCAACGTCCTGACTTTC	CSARGGGANVLTF
TRBV21-1	.	TRBJ2-2	.	TGTGCCAGCAGCAAAGACCTCTCCGGGAGAACCTGGGAGCTGTTTTTT	CASSKDLSGRTWELFF
TRBV12-3/TRBV12-4	.	TRBJ2-7	few	TGTGCCTCCGGATTTTTTGACGAGCAGTACTTC	CASGFFDEQYF
TRBV18	.	TRBJ1-6	few	TGTGCCAGCTCACTTGAGCTGGGCTTCGGCGGCTCACCCCTCCACTTT	CASSLELGFGGSPLHF
TRBV5-1	TRBD2	TRBJ2-1	.	TGCGCCAGCAGCCCAACTAGCGGGAGCTCCTACAATGAGCAGTTCTTC	CASSPTSGSSYNEQFF
TRBV20-1	TRBD2	TRBJ2-5	.	TGCAGTGCCTCCGGAGATAGCGGGGGGGAAGAGACCCAGTACTTC	CSASGDSGGEETQYF